The T cell receptor beta chain described here comes from a study of cytomegalovirus exposure and HLA in healthy donors. With 60 Vbeta and 13 Jbeta primers, the PCR was carried out. TCRdb keeps only in-frame clones here, not all; method: immunoSEQ multiplex PCR. The table shows 150,000 to 200,000 clones, with around 83% occurring only once. Looked up from germline, CDR1 is SGHTA and CDR2 is FQGNSA. The CDR3 length is 14 residues. The germline V and J ends were trimmed by 5 bases and 2 bases, with 12 bases remaining between them. Of note for this clone: Its specificity is unknown.

Study-level findings and limits: Most TCR sequences showed up rarely, but some public TCRs showed up in many donors.

The sequenced sample consisted of PBMCs. The genes are TRBV7-2 and TRBJ1-2, with D maybe TRBD1 (5 bases). This TCR came from a woman aged 40 to 55 in good health and CMV-seronegative. CDR3 loop: CASSPGRGNYGYTF. The CDR3 coding sequence is TGTGCCAGCAGCCCCGGGAGGGGAAACTATGGCTACACCTTC.